Below are 10 T cell receptor beta chains sequenced from a single sample in a study of T cell changes during pregnancy in multiple sclerosis. Clones were read by immunoSEQ multiplex PCR, and TCRdb kept only the in-frame ones, dropping some. The sample records 20,000 to 30,000 clones, about 88% being singletons. Sequencing used CD8+ T cells from peripheral blood mononuclear cells, obtained in the third trimester of pregnancy. Receptors were obtained from a female donor in good health, enrolled as a control in a pregnancy study.

The J gene is TRBJ2-7, the V gene TRBV13, with 9 nucleotides matching TRBD1. The V and J ends lost 4 bases and 6 bases, in that order; junction bases with no gene match: 4. The V gene's germline CDR1 is PRHDT and CDR2 FYEKMQ (reference sequence). The CDR3 is made up of 13 amino acids. CDR3 region: CASSWDRVGEQYF. The CDR3 DNA reads TGTGCCAGCAGCTGGGACAGGGTGGGCGAGCAGTACTTC.

J is TRBJ1-2 and V is TRBV14; D ambiguous. The CDR3 is 14 residues long. The V gene lost 0 bases and the J gene lost 4 bases, with 9 bases spanning the gap. CDR1 is SGHDN and CDR2 is FVKESK in the germline V gene. The CDR3 loop is CASSQDRDFYGYTF. The CDR3 DNA sequence: TGTGCCAGCAGCCAAGATCGGGATTTCTATGGCTACACCTTC. The full variable domain, with the rest looked up from reference TRBV14 and TRBJ1-2, is EAGVTQFPSHSVIEKGQTVTLRCDPISGHDNLYWYRRVMGKEIKFLLHFVKESKQDESGMPNNRFLAERTGGTYSTLKVQPAELEDSGVYFCASSQDRDFYGYTFGSGTRLTVV.

The chain joins TRBV2 to TRBJ2-1; TRBD2 matches at 7 bases. The trim removed 5 bases at V and 9 bases at J, leaving 10 bases unmatched. Germline V gene lookup returns CDR1 SNHLY and CDR2 FYNNEI. The CDR3 is made up of 14 amino acids. Written as DNA, the CDR3 is TGTGCCAGCAGTTCCCCGCGCGGGGGATCTGAGCAGTTCTTC. This sequence encodes CASSSPRGGSEQFF.

This clone has just a few counts. V and J are TRBV5-5 and TRBJ1-1; D is unclear. Trimming shortened V by 0 bases and J by 5 bases, and 14 bases separated the two germline ends. This CDR3 is built from 15 residues. Per the germline V gene, CDR1 is SGHKS and CDR2 is YYEKEE (reference sequence). The CDR3 here is CASSLAGGGRTEAFF. Written as DNA, the CDR3 is TGTGCCAGCAGCTTGGCCGGTGGAGGCAGGACTGAAGCTTTCTTT.

This clone was counted only a few times. CDR3 protein: CASRQGYEQYF. CDR3 sequence (DNA): TGCGCCAGCCGACAGGGCTACGAGCAGTACTTC. The chain combines TRBV5-1 with TRBJ2-7; 7 bases match TRBD1. This CDR3 contains 11 residues. Germline CDR1 and CDR2: SGHRS and YFSETQ. The J segment lost 3 bases and the V segment lost 7 bases, leaving 1 base of the junction unmatched.

V and J are TRBV19 and TRBJ1-2, with a weak D call TRBD1 (5 bases). Germline CDR1 reads LNHDA; CDR2 reads SQIVND (reference sequence). The CDR3 loop spans 15 amino acids. V shed 5 bases and J shed 4 bases, with 17 bases lying between them. CDR3 protein: CASSPRRDSPYGYTF. CDR3 bases: TGTGCCAGTAGTCCGCGACGAGACAGTCCCTATGGCTACACCTTC. Full variable domain (rest looked up from reference TRBV19 and TRBJ1-2): DGGITQSPKYLFRKEGQNVTLSCEQNLNHDAMYWYRQDPGQGLRLIYYSQIVNDFQKGDIAEGYSVSREKKESFPLTVTSAQKNPTAFYLCASSPRRDSPYGYTFGSGTRLTVV.

This clone was seen only a few times. The DNA of the CDR3 is TGCGCCAGCAGCTTGGGCAGAAGAGAGACCCAGTACTTC. Translated, it gives CASSLGRRETQYF. This sequence joins TRBV5-1 and TRBJ2-5; D call uncertain. Germline assignment: CDR1 SGHRS and CDR2 YFSETQ. This CDR3 is built from 13 residues. V gave up 0 bases and J gave up 4 bases, with 7 bases separating them.

The rearrangement uses TRBV28 and TRBJ1-2; TRBD1 matches at 7 bases. V lost 5 bases, J lost 0 bases, and 3 bases stayed unmatched. Per germline, CDR1 MDHEN and CDR2 SYDVKM. The CDR3 has 14 amino acids. The CDR3 sequence: CASSEQGTNYGYTF. CDR3 coding DNA: TGTGCCAGCAGTGAACAGGGGACTAACTATGGCTACACCTTC.

The chain links TRBV27 to TRBJ2-1, with TRBD2 as a possible D gene (6 bases). V lost 4 bases, J lost 12 bases, and 16 bases lay in between. The CDR3 runs to 13 residues. Germline V lookup: CDR1 MNHEY, CDR2 SMNVEV (reference sequence). CDR3 in amino acids: CASSSTGTFVQFF. The CDR3 nucleotides read TGTGCCAGCAGTTCTACCGGGACTTTCGTGCAGTTCTTC.

The chain carries TRBV7-8 and TRBJ1-1, with D uncertain. Germline values: CDR1 SGHVS, CDR2 FQNEAQ. The CDR3 totals 15 residues. The V and J ends lost 2 bases and 1 base respectively, with 11 bases between them. CDR3 DNA: TGTGCCAGCAGCTTAACCGAGAATCCGAACACTGAAGCTTTCTTT. It translates to CASSLTENPNTEAFF.